Presented here are 17 T cell receptor beta chains from one specimen sequenced in a study of CD8 T cells in ankylosing spondylitis. Study-level points and caveats: Ankylosing spondylitis blood seemed to carry a telltale TCR beta motif made of several highly homologous variants.

TCRdb redid the calling of the 5' RACE reads with MiXCR, one entry per CDR3 protein. The sample shows 700,000 or so distinct CDR3 sequences, about 20% of them seen only once. Their antigen targets remain unknown. The sequenced sample consisted of blood, either unsorted or a sorted T cell fraction (not recorded which). The origin of the receptors is a male donor with ankylosing spondylitis.

This clonotype has ten or more counts. This chain joins TRBV5-1 and TRBJ1-1, with a possible D match to TRBD1 (6 bases). Deletions cut 3 bases from V and 2 bases from J, with 11 bases between. The CDR3 length is 14 residues. Germline CDR1 and CDR2: SGHRS and YFSETQ. In DNA form, the CDR3 reads TGCGCCAGCAGCTCCCAAGGGGGTAACACTGAAGCTTTCTTT. This gives the protein CASSSQGGNTEAFF. Together with reference TRBV5-1 and TRBJ1-1, the CDR3 gives the full variable domain: KAGVTQTPRYLIKTRGQQVTLSCSPISGHRSVSWYQQTPGQGLQFLFEYFSETQRNKGNFPGRFSGRQFSNSRSEMNVSTLELGDSALYLCASSSQGGNTEAFFGQGTRLTVV.

As to this clonotype: At one end, the junction sequence differs from germline, possibly due to a read error. This chain connects TRBV11-2 to TRBJ1-2; D unclear. CDR3 length: 14 amino acids. CDR1 and CDR2 from the germline V gene are SGHAT and FQNNGV. CDR3 sequence reads: CASSLDPGGPEPFF. CDR3 nucleotide sequence: TGTGCCAGCAGCTTAGACCCCGGTGGGCCCGAGCCCTTCTTC.

This clonotype has a handful of counts. V and J are TRBV10-3 and TRBJ2-1; TRBD2 agrees at 8 bases. J gave up 7 bases and V 0 bases, and 20 bases lay outside the gene matches. The CDR3 spans 20 residues. CDR1 and CDR2 (germline): ENHRY, SYGVKD. DNA of the CDR3: TGTGCCATCAGTGAGTCGTGGGGACTAGTCCTCGAGCCCTCGAAAAATGAGCAGTTCTTC. Residues: CAISESWGLVLEPSKNEQFF.

The V call is TRBV4-1, the J call TRBJ2-1; D may be TRBD1 (6 bases). The CDR3 is 18 residues long. From germline, CDR1 is MGHRA and CDR2 YSYEKL. The V end was cut by 0 bases, the J end by 9 bases, with 24 bases between. CDR3 amino acids: CASSQDHYGEQGTFEQFF. The CDR3 DNA reads as TGCGCCAGCAGCCAAGATCACTACGGGGAACAGGGAACTTTTGAGCAGTTCTTC.

This clonotype was detected only a few times. This chain joins TRBV7-3 and TRBJ1-1; D might be TRBD1 (5 bases). Germline values: CDR1 SGHTA, CDR2 FQGTGA. CDR3 length equals 15 residues. V dropped 2 bases and J dropped 8 bases, with 18 bases sitting between them. For the CDR3, the DNA is TGTGCCAGCAGCTTACACGGTTTAGGGGCGAACGAAGCTTTCTTT. It translates to CASSLHGLGANEAFF.

The rearrangement joins TRBV29-1 to TRBJ2-1; the match to TRBD2 covers 8 bases. The V segment lost 5 bases and the J segment 5 bases; nucleotides outside the gene matches: 5. Germline V lookup: CDR1 SQVTM, CDR2 ANQGSEA. The CDR3 covers 13 residues. CDR3 protein: CSVIAGTDNEQFF. Written as DNA, the CDR3 is TGCAGCGTTATAGCGGGAACCGACAATGAGCAGTTCTTC.

CDR3 sequence: CASSFLSGGLRSSYEQYF. Written as DNA, the CDR3 is TGTGCCAGCAGCTTCCTATCGGGGGGGCTGAGGAGCTCCTACGAGCAGTACTTC. The chain recombines TRBV5-6 with TRBJ2-7; 8 bases are shared with TRBD2. The CDR3 is made up of 18 amino acids. V dropped 2 bases and J dropped 0; count of bases not matched to a gene: 13. The germline gives CDR1 SGHDT, CDR2 YYEEEE.

The rearrangement joins TRBV28 to TRBJ2-1, with 10 bases lining up with TRBD1. CDR1 and CDR2 (germline): MDHEN, SYDVKM. V shed 3 bases and J 4 bases; nucleotides not matched to a gene: 12. The CDR3 sequence is 18 residues long. The CDR3 loop is CASSFPPIGTGDYNEQFF. CDR3 nucleotides: TGTGCCAGCAGTTTCCCCCCGATCGGGACAGGGGATTACAATGAGCAGTTCTTC.

This clonotype has just a few counts. The chain couples TRBV7-3 to TRBJ1-4, with 9 bases lining up with TRBD1. This CDR3 has 13 residues. From germline, CDR1 is SGHTA and CDR2 FQGTGA. J gave up 8 bases and V 5 bases, and 3 bases lay outside the gene matches. The CDR3 DNA is TGTGCCAGCAGCCGACAGGGGGGGGAAAAACTGTTTTTT. Encoded protein: CASSRQGGEKLFF.

This clonotype showed up just a few times. The chain recombines TRBV10-2 with TRBJ2-5; 9 bases are shared with TRBD2. The CDR3 is 13 residues long. Germline trimming cut 8 bases from V and 5 bases from J; bases unmatched to any gene: 6. CDR1 is WSHSY and CDR2 is SAAADI in the germline V gene. The CDR3, as DNA: TGCGCCAGCCAGCGGGGGGAGGGGGAGACCCAGTACTTC. Its translation: CASQRGEGETQYF.

This clonotype was recorded a few times. V is TRBV4-1 and J is TRBJ2-3, with D possibly called TRBD1 or TRBD2 (5 bases each). This CDR3 contains 15 residues. Trimming took 1 base from V and 2 from J, leaving 10 bases between them. The germline V gene encodes CDR1 MGHRA and CDR2 YSYEKL. For the CDR3, the DNA is TGCGCCAGCAGCCAAGGGGGGACCTACACAGATACGCAGTATTTT. Translating gives CASSQGGTYTDTQYF.

In this sample, this clonotype turned up a few times. This chain links TRBV4-2 with TRBJ2-3; TRBD1 or TRBD2 may be the D gene (6 bases each). V was cut by 0 bases and J by 3 bases, with 13 bases left in between. The CDR3 totals 16 residues. CDR1 is LGHNA and CDR2 is YNFKEQ in the germline V gene. Here the CDR3 DNA reads TGTGCCAGCAGCCAAGAGTACGGAGGGGGGACAGATACGCAGTATTTT. Its translation is CASSQEYGGGTDTQYF.

This clonotype was counted between two and nine times. The rearrangement joins TRBV16 to TRBJ1-2; unclear D gene. In germline, CDR1 is KGHSY, CDR2 FQNENV. The V and J ends lost 1 base and 2 bases respectively, with 11 bases between them. The CDR3 length is 15 residues. CDR3 in amino acids: CASSQWRTANYGYTF. The DNA of the CDR3 is TGTGCCAGCAGCCAATGGCGAACCGCAAACTATGGCTACACCTTC.

In this sample, this clonotype turned up a few times. V gene TRBV20-1 combines with J gene TRBJ2-7; the D gene is possibly TRBD2 (5 bases). Per the germline V gene, CDR1 is DFQATT and CDR2 is SNEGSKA (reference sequence). The V and J ends lost 4 bases and 4 bases respectively, with 14 bases between them. The CDR3 length is 13 residues. CDR3 sequence reads: CSAMDPTGYEQYF. In DNA form, the CDR3 reads TGCAGTGCTATGGACCCTACGGGATACGAGCAGTACTTC.

This clonotype was recorded at least ten times. The chain combines TRBV20-1 with TRBJ2-7, with 12 nucleotides matching TRBD2. Germline CDR1 reads DFQATT; CDR2 reads SNEGSKA (reference sequence). Trimming took 5 bases from V and 3 from J; bases not matched to a gene: 5. The CDR3 sequence is 14 residues long. The DNA of the CDR3 is TGCAGTGCTCGACTAGCGGGAGTGCTCTACGAGCAGTACTTC. Protein sequence: CSARLAGVLYEQYF.

The chain uses TRBV19 and TRBJ1-2; the D gene is possibly TRBD1 (6 bases). V shed 10 bases and J shed 8 bases, with 20 bases lying between them. The CDR3 is 13 amino acids. In germline, CDR1 is LNHDA, CDR2 SQIVND (reference sequence). The CDR3 sequence: CATRRGGTGGYTF. Here the CDR3 DNA reads TGTGCCACCCGTAGGGGGGGGACCGGCGGCTACACCTTC. Full variable domain (outside the CDR3, taken from reference TRBV19 and TRBJ1-2): DGGITQSPKYLFRKEGQNVTLSCEQNLNHDAMYWYRQDPGQGLRLIYYSQIVNDFQKGDIAEGYSVSREKKESFPLTVTSAQKNPTAFYLCATRRGGTGGYTFGSGTRLTVV.

CDR3 in amino acids: CASNGQTQYF. The CDR3 DNA sequence: TGTGCCAGCAACGGGCAGACCCAGTACTTC. The chain is built from TRBV5-8 and TRBJ2-5; no clear D. The CDR3 is 10 residues long. V was trimmed by 6 bases and J by 6 bases, leaving 6 bases between them. CDR1 SGHTS and CDR2 YDEGEE come from the germline V gene.